These 14 T cell receptor beta chains were sequenced from one sample in a study of T cells expressing NK-cell markers. With the 5' RACE reads reprocessed, TCRdb shows one record per CDR3 protein and no DNA. This table lists 350,000 to 450,000 distinct CDR3 sequences. What was sequenced was blood T cells: a sorted CD56 or NKG2C T cell subset, CD4+ or CD8+ T cells, or bulk PBMC T cells (not recorded which). The source is a man aged 18-69 years in good health.

The chain uses TRBV12-3 or TRBV12-4 and TRBJ1-2; the D gene TCRdb calls, TRBD1, cannot be checked with no DNA. This CDR3 is built from 13 residues. The CDR3: CASRLPGNYGYTF.

The chain is built from TRBV12-3 or TRBV12-4 and TRBJ2-5; TCRdb picks TRBD2, but there is no DNA to check that call. CDR3 size: 15 residues. CDR3 protein: CASSSAREYGETQYF.

The chain employs TRBV20-1 and TRBJ1-3; as DNA is missing, the TRBD1 call by TCRdb cannot be tested. CDR1 is DFQATT and CDR2 is SNEGSKA in the germline V gene (reference sequence). The CDR3 sequence is 14 residues long. CDR3 amino acids: CSARTGGFGNTIYF.

The chain employs TRBV4-2 and TRBJ2-3. CDR3 length: 15 amino acids. Looked up from germline, CDR1 is LGHNA and CDR2 is YNFKEQ. The CDR3 loop is CASSPTYERADTQYF.

This CDR3 is CSASIPLPGDTQYF. J is TRBJ2-3 and V is TRBV20-1; checking the TCRdb D call of TRBD1 is not possible without DNA. Germline lookup yields CDR1 DFQATT and CDR2 SNEGSKA (reference sequence). CDR3 length: 14 residues.

This CDR3 reads CASSLSRSAPSEQYF. The V call is TRBV12-3 or TRBV12-4, the J call TRBJ2-7; TCRdb's D call, TRBD1, is unchecked because there is no DNA. CDR3 length: 15 residues.

The rearrangement joins TRBV20-1 to TRBJ2-7; as DNA is missing, the TRBD2 call by TCRdb cannot be tested. Germline CDR1 is DFQATT and CDR2 is SNEGSKA (reference sequence). The CDR3 spans 18 residues. CDR3 protein: CSARESRLTPSRTYEQYF.

This sequence joins TRBV15 and TRBJ2-2. This CDR3 region has 17 residues. Germline-derived CDR1 and CDR2 are LNHNV and YYDKDF (reference sequence). The CDR3 is CATSREVLGANTGELFF.

This chain uses TRBV7-9 with TRBJ2-7; the D call of TRBD2 rests on TCRdb alone, since no DNA is present to check it. The CDR3 totals 15 residues. Looked up from germline, CDR1 is SEHNR and CDR2 is FQNEAQ (reference sequence). CDR3 loop: CASSPSGGALHEQYF.

V usage is TRBV11-2 and J usage is TRBJ2-5; TCRdb indicates TRBD2, and absent DNA this call remains unverified. The CDR3 runs to 16 residues. Per the germline V gene, CDR1 is SGHAT and CDR2 is FQNNGV. This CDR3 is CASSFLAGGPWETQYF.

The rearrangement links TRBV9 to TRBJ2-3; lacking DNA, the TRBD2 call made by TCRdb goes unchecked. The CDR3 contains 15 residues. The germline V gene encodes CDR1 SGDLS and CDR2 YYNGEE. CDR3 loop: CASSAALARTDTQYF.

The chain uses TRBV7-2 and TRBJ1-6. This CDR3 has 17 amino acids. Germline CDR1 reads SGHTA; CDR2 reads FQGNSA. CDR3 amino acids: CASSQHVGSSYNSPLHF. Based on the CDR3 plus reference TRBV7-2 and TRBJ1-6, the full variable domain is GAGVSQSPSNKVTEKGKDVELRCDPISGHTALYWYRQSLGQGLEFLIYFQGNSAPDKSGLPSDRFSAERTGGSVSTLTIQRTQQEDSAVYLCASSQHVGSSYNSPLHFGNGTRLTVT.

The V call is TRBV11-2, the J call TRBJ2-3; TCRdb indicates TRBD2, and absent DNA this call remains unverified. The germline V gene encodes CDR1 SGHAT and CDR2 FQNNGV. The length of the CDR3 is 18 residues. The CDR3 reads CASSLRSTSGGAGDTQYF.

This sequence joins TRBV6-1 and TRBJ2-7; the D call of TRBD1 rests on TCRdb alone, since no DNA is present to check it. The germline CDR1 and CDR2 sequences are MNHNS and SASEGT. CDR3 size: 16 residues. Here the CDR3 reads CASRDRGPFDAYEQYF.